These 22 T cell receptor beta chains were all obtained from the same sample, sequenced in a study of blood T cell repertoires in COVID-19. Libraries were prepared by immunoSEQ multiplex PCR; TCRdb keeps only in-frame clonotypes and omits some of them. The data contain 140,000 to 150,000 clones, less than 90% of them singletons. Sequencing was done on a sample of PBMCs or T cells enriched from blood (not recorded which). These receptors originate from a woman between 45 and 65 years old who had been exposed to COVID-19.

V is TRBV2 and J is TRBJ2-7, with D perhaps matching TRBD2 (6 bases). Trimming took off 6 bases at V and 7 bases at J, with 25 bases between the two ends. CDR1 and CDR2 (germline): SNHLY, FYNNEI. The CDR3 contains 16 residues. The chain's CDR3 is CASRERPGEDAWEQYF. As DNA, the CDR3 is TGTGCCAGCAGGGAACGTCCGGGGGAGGACGCCTGGGAGCAGTACTTC.

This clone was recorded only once. The chain joins TRBV12-3 or TRBV12-4 to TRBJ1-2; no definite D call. V was clipped by 4 bases and J by 7 bases, with 13 bases between them. The CDR3 extends over 13 amino acids. DNA for the CDR3: TGTGCCAGCAGTTCGCACTCAGCGGGTGGCTACACCTTC. Residues: CASSSHSAGGYTF.

The chain employs TRBV10-3 and TRBJ2-1; D is unclear. The CDR3 spans 16 residues. Trimming cost V 2 bases and J 2 bases, with 13 bases left between them. Germline CDR1 ENHRY, CDR2 SYGVKD. The CDR3 reads CAISEPKRLTYNEQFF. CDR3 coding DNA: TGTGCCATCAGTGAGCCGAAGAGACTCACCTACAATGAGCAGTTCTTC.

The rearrangement uses TRBV7-2 and TRBJ2-2; D gene ambiguous. Germline-derived CDR1 and CDR2 are SGHTA and FQGNSA. Trimming shortened V by 1 base and J by 7 bases, and 7 bases separated the two germline ends. This CDR3 spans 13 amino acids. The CDR3 DNA reads TGTGCCAGCAGCTTAGTCTATCTCGGGGAGCTGTTTTTT. Its translation is CASSLVYLGELFF. Filled out from reference TRBV7-2 and TRBJ2-2, the complete variable domain reads GAGVSQSPSNKVTEKGKDVELRCDPISGHTALYWYRQSLGQGLEFLIYFQGNSAPDKSGLPSDRFSAERTGGSVSTLTIQRTQQEDSAVYLCASSLVYLGELFFGEGSRLTVL.

CDR3 nucleotides: TGTGCCAGCAGTTTCGGGGACAGGGGAACTGAAGCTTTCTTT. It specifies CASSFGDRGTEAFF. J is TRBJ1-1 and V is TRBV6-5; 10 bases line up with TRBD1. There are 14 residues in the CDR3. Per the germline V gene, CDR1 is MNHEY and CDR2 is SVGAGI. V dropped 4 bases and J dropped 5; count of bases not matched to a gene: 4.

The chain uses TRBV20-1 and TRBJ2-7; no clear D gene. The last part of the DNA fits TRBJ2-5 better; the J call may be wrong. The CDR3 spans 12 residues. From germline, CDR1 is DFQATT and CDR2 SNEGSKA (reference sequence). The CDR3 nucleotides read TGCAGTGCGAGTACACCCGGAGAGACCCAGTACTTC. This translates into CSASTPGETQYF.

This clone is a singleton in its sample. The chain couples TRBV5-6 to TRBJ1-2; D is ambiguous. The CDR3 loop spans 15 amino acids. Trimming pared 3 bases from V and 1 base from J, leaving 13 bases between. CDR1 and CDR2 (germline): SGHDT, YYEEEE. The CDR3 bases are TGTGCCAGCAGCTACCTTACCGAGCTTAACTATGGCTACACCTTC. It encodes CASSYLTELNYGYTF.

The chain couples TRBV7-7 to TRBJ1-1; 7 positions match TRBD1. J lost 1 base, V lost 5 bases, and 7 bases had no gene match. The CDR3 consists of 15 residues. CDR1 SSHAT and CDR2 FNYEAQ come from the germline V gene (reference sequence). The CDR3 here is CASSLIQGGNTEAFF. CDR3 bases: TGTGCCAGCAGCCTGATTCAGGGGGGGAACACTGAAGCTTTCTTT. Supplemented by reference TRBV7-7 and TRBJ1-1, the full variable domain reads GAGVSQSPRYKVTKRGQDVTLRCDPISSHATLYWYQQALGQGPEFLTYFNYEAQPDKSGLPSDRFSAERPEGSISTLTIQRTEQRDSAMYRCASSLIQGGNTEAFFGQGTRLTVV.

J is TRBJ1-1 and V is TRBV18; TRBD1 aligns across 7 bases. The J segment lost 3 bases and the V segment lost 3 bases, leaving 10 bases of the junction unmatched. The CDR3 has 16 amino acids. Germline V CDR1 and CDR2: KGHSH, LQKENI. CDR3 residues: CASSPVQGGGYTEAFF. In DNA form, the CDR3 reads TGTGCCAGCTCACCGGTCCAGGGGGGCGGATACACTGAAGCTTTCTTT. The variable domain in full, with the rest retrieved from reference TRBV18 and TRBJ1-1, is NAGVMQNPRHLVRRRGQEARLRCSPMKGHSHVYWYRQLPEEGLKFMVYLQKENIIDESGMPKERFSAEFPKEGPSILRIQQVVRGDSAAYFCASSPVQGGGYTEAFFGQGTRLTVV.

The chain has TRBV23-1 and TRBJ2-7; possible D gene TRBD2, 6 bases. TRBV23-1 is an open reading frame, and its role is uncertain. Deletions cut 4 bases from V and 6 bases from J, with 19 bases between. The CDR3 has 15 residues. CDR3: CASSLPAGLTFEQYF. The CDR3, as DNA: TGCGCCAGCAGTCTCCCCGCGGGGTTAACTTTCGAGCAGTACTTC.

This clone was seen a single time. This sequence joins TRBV14 and TRBJ2-2; 13 bases map to TRBD2. With V trimmed by 3 bases and J by 5 bases, 12 bases remained unmatched. CDR1 and CDR2 (germline): SGHDN, FVKESK. This CDR3 spans 19 amino acids. The DNA for the CDR3 is TGTGCCAGCAGCCAGGCACGACTAGCGGGAGGACTAAAGACCGGGGAGCTGTTTTTT. Amino acids: CASSQARLAGGLKTGELFF.

The genes are TRBV2 and TRBJ2-7; 10 nucleotides align to TRBD1. The CDR3 has 14 residues. Germline CDR1 reads SNHLY; CDR2 reads FYNNEI. Trimming at V came to 8 bases and at J to 1 base, leaving 5 bases not matched to a gene. The CDR3 protein is CASQEGQGSYEQYF. As DNA, the CDR3 is TGTGCCAGCCAAGAGGGACAGGGGTCCTACGAGCAGTACTTC.

This clone was picked up one time. The rearrangement uses TRBV6-4 and TRBJ2-3, with D tentatively TRBD1 (5 bases). Trimming shortened V by 4 bases and J by 0 bases, and 11 bases separated the two germline ends. Germline loops: CDR1 MRHNA, CDR2 SNTAGT. This CDR3 comprises 15 residues. The chain's CDR3 is CASSAGKTSTDTQYF. Written as DNA, the CDR3 is TGTGCCAGCAGTGCAGGGAAGACTAGCACAGATACGCAGTATTTT.

The chain combines TRBV29-1 with TRBJ1-5; D is possibly TRBD1 (6 bases). Germline loops: CDR1 SQVTM, CDR2 ANQGSEA. Trimming removed 4 bases from V and 5 bases from J, with 12 bases in between. The CDR3 contains 13 residues. The CDR3, as DNA: TGCAGCGTTGGCCCCAGGGGAGATCAGCCCCAGCATTTT. Translating it yields CSVGPRGDQPQHF. Variable domain in full (rest from reference TRBV29-1 and TRBJ1-5): SAVISQKPSRDICQRGTSLTIQCQVDSQVTMMFWYRQQPGQSLTLIATANQGSEATYESGFVIDKFPISRPNLTFSTLTVSNMSPEDSSIYLCSVGPRGDQPQHFGDGTRLSIL.

CDR3 DNA: TGCGCCAGCAGCCAAGAAAGGGAGGTCCTATCACCCCAGCATTTT. Residues: CASSQEREVLSPQHF. The rearrangement joins TRBV4-1 to TRBJ1-5; no clear D. Germline values: CDR1 MGHRA, CDR2 YSYEKL. The CDR3 has 15 residues. V dropped 0 bases and J dropped 10 bases, with 16 bases sitting between them.

The CDR3: CASSLLQSYEQYF. The CDR3 coding sequence is TGTGCCAGCAGCTTGCTACAGTCCTACGAGCAGTACTTC. This sequence joins TRBV7-2 and TRBJ2-7; D not certain. Germline CDR1 and CDR2: SGHTA and FQGNSA. V lost 3 bases and J lost 1, with 7 bases in between. CDR3 size: 13 residues.

The chain employs TRBV5-8 and TRBJ2-3, with 9 positions matching TRBD2. CDR1 is SGHTS and CDR2 is YDEGEE in the germline V gene. J lost 0 bases, V lost 4 bases, and 9 bases had no gene match. The length of the CDR3 is 17 residues. CDR3 DNA sequence: TGTGCCAGCAGCCTTGGTGGTAGCGGGAGTAGCACAGATACGCAGTATTTT. Its translation is CASSLGGSGSSTDTQYF.

J is TRBJ2-5 and V is TRBV15, with TRBD2 matching over 10 bases. This CDR3 has 14 amino acids. V lost 5 bases to trimming and J lost 6 bases; unmatched junction nucleotides: 6. The V gene's germline CDR1 is LNHNV and CDR2 YYDKDF (reference sequence). CDR3 sequence (DNA): TGTGCCACCAGCGGGAGCGGGAGGGCAAAGACCCAGTACTTC. This sequence encodes CATSGSGRAKTQYF.

V usage is TRBV3-1 (or the pseudogene TRBV3-2) and J usage is TRBJ2-5; 11 nucleotides align to TRBD1. The CDR3 is made up of 17 amino acids. CDR1 and CDR2 (germline): LGHDT, YNNKEL (reference sequence). The V and J ends lost 0 bases and 4 bases, in that order; junction bases with no gene match: 7. CDR3 loop: CASSQDPDGTGGETQYF. Written as DNA, the CDR3 is TGTGCCAGCAGCCAAGATCCGGACGGGACAGGGGGAGAGACCCAGTACTTC.

The chain uses TRBV2 and TRBJ1-2; weak D call: TRBD1 (5 bases). V was pared by 7 bases and J by 6 bases, with 30 bases between. From germline, CDR1 is SNHLY and CDR2 FYNNEI. This CDR3 is built from 18 residues. The CDR3 nucleotides are TGTGCCAGCACCCAATTGGTTACTACTATCGGGCAGGGTCATGGCTACACCTTC. Protein sequence: CASTQLVTTIGQGHGYTF.

The V gene is TRBV6-2 or TRBV6-3, the J gene TRBJ2-3, with 9 bases identical to TRBD2. J lost 5 bases, V lost 3 bases, and 9 bases had no gene match. The CDR3 spans 16 residues. Germline CDR1 reads MNHEY; CDR2 reads SVGEGT. CDR3 in amino acids: CASSYSSGIRRDTQYF. In DNA form, the CDR3 reads TGTGCCAGCAGTTATTCTAGCGGGATTCGCCGAGATACGCAGTATTTT.

V is TRBV5-5 and J is TRBJ2-1; 10 nucleotides align to TRBD1. The CDR3 is 15 amino acids. CDR1 and CDR2 from the germline V gene are SGHKS and YYEKEE (reference sequence). With V trimmed by 3 bases and J by 8 bases, 8 bases remained unmatched. In DNA form, the CDR3 reads TGTGCCAGCAGCTCCGGGACAGGGGAACGAGATGAGCAGTTCTTC. As protein: CASSSGTGERDEQFF.